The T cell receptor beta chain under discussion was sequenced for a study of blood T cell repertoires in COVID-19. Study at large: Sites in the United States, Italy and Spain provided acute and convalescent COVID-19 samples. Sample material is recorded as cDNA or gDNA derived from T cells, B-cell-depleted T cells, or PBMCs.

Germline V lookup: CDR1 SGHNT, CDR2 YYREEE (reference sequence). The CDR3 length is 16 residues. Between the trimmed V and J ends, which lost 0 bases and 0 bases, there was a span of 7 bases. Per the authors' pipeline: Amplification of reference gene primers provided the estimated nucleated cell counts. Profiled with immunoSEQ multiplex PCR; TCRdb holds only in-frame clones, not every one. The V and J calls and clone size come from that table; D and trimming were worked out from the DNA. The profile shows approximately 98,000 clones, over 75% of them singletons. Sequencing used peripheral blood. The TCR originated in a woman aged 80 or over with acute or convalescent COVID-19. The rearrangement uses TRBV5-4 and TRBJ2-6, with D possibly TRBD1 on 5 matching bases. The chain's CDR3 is CASSLVQGSGANVLTF. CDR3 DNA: TGTGCCAGCAGCTTGGTCCAGGGCTCTGGGGCCAACGTCCTGACTTTC.